The present T cell receptor beta chain was sequenced within a study of blood T cells in healthy people across ages. Study-level results: Compared with aged donors, long-lived donors showed fewer expanded clones, suggesting selection.

The CDR3 contains 13 residues. Looked up from germline, CDR1 is SGHDN and CDR2 is FVKESK. Trimming removed 2 bases at V and 6 bases at J, with 11 bases between. Primers used in a second PCR of roughly 6 to 12 cycles were a sample-barcoded 5' primer and a J-beta primer mix. Each cDNA molecule was tagged by a template-switch adaptor that had 12 random nucleotides. Every sample produced at least 3 million CDR3-containing paired-end reads. TCRdb re-derived calls from the 5' RACE reads in MiXCR, one entry per CDR3 protein. The table has about 1.5 million distinct CDR3 sequences, 35% to 45% seen once. This clonotype occurred a few times. What it binds is unknown.

The sample comprised blood. The chain uses TRBV14 and TRBJ2-7; D is perhaps TRBD2 (6 bases). This clonotype was sampled from a woman in her late teens or twenties in good health. In DNA form, the CDR3 reads TGTGCCAGCAGCCAAAGACTAGTAGGCGAGCAGTACTTC. This sequence encodes CASSQRLVGEQYF.